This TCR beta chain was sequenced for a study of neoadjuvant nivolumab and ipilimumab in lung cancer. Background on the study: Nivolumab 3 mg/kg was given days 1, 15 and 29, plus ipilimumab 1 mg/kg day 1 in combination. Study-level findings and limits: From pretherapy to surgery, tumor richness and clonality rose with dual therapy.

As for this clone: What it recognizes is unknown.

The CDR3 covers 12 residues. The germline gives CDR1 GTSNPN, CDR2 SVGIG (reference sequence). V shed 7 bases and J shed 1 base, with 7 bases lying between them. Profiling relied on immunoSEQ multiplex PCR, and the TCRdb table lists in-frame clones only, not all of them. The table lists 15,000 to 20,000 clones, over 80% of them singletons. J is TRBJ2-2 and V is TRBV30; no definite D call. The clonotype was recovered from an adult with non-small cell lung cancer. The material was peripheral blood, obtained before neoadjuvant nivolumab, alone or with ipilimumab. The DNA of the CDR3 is TGTGCCTCTCCAGGGAACACCGGGGAGCTGTTTTTT. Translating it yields CASPGNTGELFF.